This entry lists 27 T cell receptor beta chains sequenced from one sample in a study of shared clonotypes between healthy human individuals. Produced via immunoSEQ multiplex PCR; TCRdb's table is partial and in-frame only. Among about half a million clones listed, around 77% were seen once. Sequencing was carried out using PBMCs. Receptors were obtained from a woman aged 40-49 years in good health. Some clones in this sample may be carry-over from other donors' samples.

V is TRBV19 and J is TRBJ1-2; D is unclear. This CDR3 spans 13 amino acids. Trimming removed 5 bases at V and 7 bases at J, with 14 bases between. The germline V gene encodes CDR1 LNHDA and CDR2 SQIVND (reference sequence). The CDR3 nucleotides are TGTGCCAGTAGTTCGGTTACATGGAGTGGCTACACCTTC. Its translation: CASSSVTWSGYTF.

Concerning this clone itself: This likely came from a read error, as a far larger clone is one base away. This specimen includes other DNA sequences encoding the same CDR3. The chain's CDR3 is CASSFSGNTEAFF. CDR3 DNA sequence: TGTGCCAGCAGCTTTTCGGGGAACACTGAAGCTTTCTTT. The genes are TRBV5-6 and TRBJ1-1, with unresolved D. This CDR3 is 13 amino acids long. Trimming shortened V by 2 bases and J by 1 base, and 6 bases separated the two germline ends. Germline values: CDR1 SGHDT, CDR2 YYEEEE.

To note about this clone: A single base is all that separates this from a far larger clone, so a read error is likely. V gene TRBV29-1 combines with J gene TRBJ1-5; D is ambiguous. The germline V and J ends were trimmed by 6 bases and 0 bases, with 12 bases remaining between them. Looked up from germline, CDR1 is SQVTM and CDR2 is ANQGSEA. This CDR3 is built from 14 residues. The CDR3 DNA sequence: TGCAGCGTAGCCACGGGCATTAGCAATCAGCCCCAGCATTTT. This encodes CSVATGISNQPQHF. The variable domain in full, with the rest retrieved from reference TRBV29-1 and TRBJ1-5, is SAVISQKPSRDICQRGTSLTIQCQVDSQVTMMFWYRQQPGQSLTLIATANQGSEATYESGFVIDKFPISRPNLTFSTLTVSNMSPEDSSIYLCSVATGISNQPQHFGDGTRLSIL.

Concerning this clone itself: Only one base separates this from a far larger clonotype, so it likely reflects a read error. This CDR3 is also generated by other DNA sequences in the sample. The J gene is TRBJ2-1, the V gene TRBV2; the match to TRBD2 covers 11 bases. Germline CDR1 SNHLY, CDR2 FYNNEI. Trimming cost V 6 bases and J 3 bases; bases outside gene matches: 4. The CDR3 has 15 amino acids. This CDR3 is CASRGLAGGYNEQFF. CDR3 in DNA: TGTGCCAGCAGGGGTCTAGCGGGAGGCTACAATGAGCAGTTCTTC. The variable domain in full, with the rest retrieved from reference TRBV2 and TRBJ2-1, is EPEVTQTPSHQVTQMGQEVILRCVPISNHLYFYWYRQILGQKVEFLVSFYNNEISEKSEIFDDQFSVERPDGSNFTLKIRSTKLEDSAMYFCASRGLAGGYNEQFFGPGTRLTVL.

This rearrangement joins TRBV6-1 to TRBJ1-2, with TRBD1 as a possible D gene (5 bases). Germline values: CDR1 MNHNS, CDR2 SASEGT. V lost 2 bases and J 3 bases, leaving 13 bases between the germline ends. The CDR3 spans 15 residues. The CDR3 loop is CASSEFPGTDYGYTF. The CDR3 nucleotides read TGTGCCAGCAGTGAATTCCCCGGGACGGACTATGGCTACACCTTC.

In the case of this clone: A far more abundant clone sits one base away, making this likely a read error. V gene TRBV5-1 combines with J gene TRBJ2-7, with D possibly TRBD1 on 5 matching bases. V was clipped by 0 bases and J by 6 bases, with 13 bases between them. The CDR3 has 14 amino acids. Germline-derived CDR1 and CDR2 are SGHRS and YFSETQ. The CDR3 loop reads CASSLGAGLGEQYF. CDR3 nucleotide sequence: TGCGCCAGCAGCTTGGGGGCAGGGTTGGGCGAGCAGTACTTC.

Relative to its sample, this clone is medium-sized. Different DNA sequences within this sample yield the same CDR3. V is TRBV21-1 and J is TRBJ1-1. TRBV21-1 corresponds to a pseudogene. The CDR3 runs to 13 residues. The CDR3 coding sequence is TGTGCCAGCAGCAAAGTTGACAACACTGAAGCTTTCTTT. Its translation: CASSKVDNTEAFF.

The gene calls are TRBV7-2 and TRBJ2-7, with TRBD1 identical over 7 bases. CDR3 length equals 15 residues. From germline, CDR1 is SGHTA and CDR2 FQGNSA. The ends lost 1 base at V and 2 bases at J; junction bases unmatched: 5. CDR3 DNA sequence: TGTGCCAGCAGCTTAGGGACAGGATCCGCCTACGAGCAGTACTTC. Encoded protein: CASSLGTGSAYEQYF.

The chain links TRBV7-2 to TRBJ2-5; TRBD1 aligns across 10 bases. The CDR3 has 15 residues. V lost 5 bases, J lost 5 bases, and 8 bases stayed unmatched. Germline CDR1 is SGHTA and CDR2 is FQGNSA. CDR3: CASSPQTDRGETQYF. CDR3 in DNA: TGTGCCAGCAGCCCCCAGACGGACAGGGGGGAGACCCAGTACTTC.

This chain's CDR3 is CASSPPGGNEQFF. Here the CDR3 DNA reads TGTGCCAGCAGCCCCCCGGGGGGCAATGAGCAGTTCTTC. J is TRBJ2-1 and V is TRBV7-6, with 7 bases matching TRBD2. The CDR3 runs 13 residues. Germline lookup yields CDR1 SGHVS and CDR2 FNYEAQ. After removal of 5 bases from V and 6 bases from J, the junction contained 4 bases not matched to a gene.

The CDR3 bases are TGCAGCGGGGGGCCGGCTCAAGAGACCCAGTACTTC. Its translation is CSGGPAQETQYF. V gene TRBV29-1 combines with J gene TRBJ2-5, with D possibly being TRBD1 (6 bases). Trimming left V 7 bases short and J 2 bases short, with 11 bases between. Germline CDR1 is SQVTM and CDR2 is ANQGSEA. The CDR3 has 12 residues.

The J gene is TRBJ2-5, the V gene TRBV2; TRBD2 matches at 7 bases. Germline V gene data show CDR1 as SNHLY and CDR2 as FYNNEI. V lost 2 bases, J lost 2 bases, and 2 bases stayed unmatched. This CDR3 comprises 14 residues. CDR3 nucleotides: TGTGCCAGCAGTGAAAGGACTAGACAAGAGACCCAGTACTTC. As protein: CASSERTRQETQYF.

Notes on this clone: A far larger clone is off by one base, so a read error is likely. The chain employs TRBV11-2 and TRBJ2-7; TRBD1 might be the D (5 bases). The germline CDR1 and CDR2 sequences are SGHAT and FQNNGV. Trimming left V 8 bases short and J 5 bases short, with 13 bases between. The CDR3 is 12 residues long. For the CDR3, the DNA is TGTGCCAGCGGCGTAGACAGAGACGAGCAGTACTTC. The encoded protein is CASGVDRDEQYF.

The chain employs TRBV6-6 and TRBJ2-7; D is uncertain. Trimming pared 6 bases from V and 6 bases from J, leaving 18 bases between. CDR3 length: 14 amino acids. CDR1 MNHNY and CDR2 SVGAGI come from the germline V gene (reference sequence). The CDR3 DNA reads TGTGCCAGCAGCCTACTGTCGGCCGGGTTCGAGCAGTACTTC. Amino acids: CASSLLSAGFEQYF.

Concerning this clone itself: The identical CDR3 is also encoded by other nucleotide sequences in the sample. J is TRBJ2-3 and V is TRBV5-1; D perhaps matches TRBD2 (5 bases). Per the germline V gene, CDR1 is SGHRS and CDR2 is YFSETQ. V gave up 4 bases and J gave up 0 bases, with 6 bases separating them. The CDR3 loop spans 13 amino acids. CDR3: CASSPGSTDTQYF. As DNA, the CDR3 is TGCGCCAGCAGCCCGGGAAGCACAGATACGCAGTATTTT.

The V call is TRBV7-2, the J call TRBJ2-3; 7 bases are shared with TRBD2. Germline V gene sequence: CDR1 SGHTA, CDR2 FQGNSA. Trimming cost V 3 bases and J 10 bases; bases outside gene matches: 4. The CDR3 totals 12 residues. The CDR3 nucleotides read TGTGCCAGCAGCTTGAGCGGGAAGGCGCAGTATTTT. Translating gives CASSLSGKAQYF.

The chain carries TRBV13 and TRBJ1-6; TRBD1 agrees at 8 bases. This CDR3 is built from 14 residues. With 5 bases clipped from V and 6 bases from J, the junction kept 3 bases outside the gene matches. CDR1 PRHDT and CDR2 FYEKMQ come from the germline V gene (reference sequence). CDR3 loop: CASSRTGSNSPLHF. The CDR3 DNA reads TGTGCCAGCAGCCGGACAGGGTCTAATTCACCCCTCCACTTT.

This chain links TRBV21-1 with TRBJ2-7; TRBD1, the table's D call, was not compared with the DNA. TRBV21-1 is tagged as a pseudogene. This CDR3 contains 12 residues. CDR3 sequence reads: CASRYRVSEQYF. CDR3 DNA: TGTGCCAGCAGGTACAGGGTATCCGAGCAGTACTTC.

Of note for this clone: Other DNA variants within this sample encode the same CDR3. The V call is TRBV15, the J call TRBJ1-4; the D gene is possibly TRBD1 (6 bases). The V end lost 5 bases, the J end lost 5 bases, and 12 bases lay between the germline ends. This CDR3 contains 14 residues. Germline V gives CDR1 LNHNV, CDR2 YYDKDF (reference sequence). The CDR3 sequence is CATSLGQGNEKLFF. The CDR3 DNA follows: TGTGCCACCAGCCTGGGACAAGGGAATGAAAAACTGTTTTTT. Full variable domain (outside the CDR3, taken from reference TRBV15 and TRBJ1-4): DAMVIQNPRYQVTQFGKPVTLSCSQTLNHNVMYWYQQKSSQAPKLLFHYYDKDFNNEADTPDNFQSRRPNTSFCFLDIRSPGLGDTAMYLCATSLGQGNEKLFFGSGTQLSVL.

In its sample, this clone was seen a few times. This rearrangement joins TRBV19 to TRBJ1-5, with D possibly TRBD1 on 6 matching bases. From germline, CDR1 is LNHDA and CDR2 SQIVND (reference sequence). This CDR3 contains 14 residues. Trimming stripped 5 bases from V and 5 bases from J, with 13 bases between. The CDR3 region has the DNA TGTGCCAGTAGTCCCAGGGGCTCCTATCAGCCCCAGCATTTT. Encoded protein: CASSPRGSYQPQHF.

The V call is TRBV29-1, the J call TRBJ1-2; possible D gene TRBD1, 6 bases. CDR1 SQVTM and CDR2 ANQGSEA come from the germline V gene. This CDR3 region has 15 residues. V shed 1 base and J shed 4 bases, with 16 bases lying between them. In DNA form, the CDR3 reads TGCAGCGTTGAAGCCCCACGAGGGGGAGCCTATGGCTACACCTTC. Protein product: CSVEAPRGGAYGYTF.

This chain links TRBV10-3 with TRBJ1-2; D might be TRBD1 (6 bases). V shed 2 bases and J shed 0 bases, with 13 bases lying between them. The CDR3 is made up of 16 amino acids. Germline CDR1 is ENHRY and CDR2 is SYGVKD. CDR3 region: CAISEPLGDTNYGYTF. Written as DNA, the CDR3 is TGTGCCATCAGTGAGCCACTGGGGGACACTAACTATGGCTACACCTTC.

This clone came up a few times. The chain couples TRBV4-2 to TRBJ1-5, with no clear D. The CDR3 runs to 16 residues. Trimming cost V 1 base and J 0 bases, with 10 bases left between them. Germline V CDR1 and CDR2: LGHNA, YNFKEQ. The DNA of the CDR3 is TGTGCCAGCAGCCAAGTCCGGGTTAATAGCAATCAGCCCCAGCATTTT. Its protein is CASSQVRVNSNQPQHF.

This clone occurred many times. The gene calls are TRBV12-2 and TRBJ2-1; the D call of TRBD2 is as the table states it, not checked on the DNA. TRBV12-2 is designated a pseudogene. The CDR3 spans 16 residues. In DNA form, the CDR3 reads TGTGCAAGTCGCTCCACTAGCTGGAGCTCCTACAATGAGCAGTTCTTC. Encoded protein: CASRSTSWSSYNEQFF.

V gene TRBV27 combines with J gene TRBJ2-7, with unresolved D. CDR3 length: 13 residues. Germline V lookup: CDR1 MNHEY, CDR2 SMNVEV (reference sequence). V lost 2 bases, J lost 0 bases, and 5 bases lay in between. Here the CDR3 reads CASSLAFSYEQYF. In DNA form, the CDR3 reads TGTGCCAGCAGTTTAGCTTTCTCCTACGAGCAGTACTTC.

This chain joins TRBV4-1 and TRBJ1-4, with no clear D. This CDR3 is built from 12 residues. The V and J ends lost 4 bases and 8 bases respectively, with 8 bases between them. Germline V gene lookup returns CDR1 MGHRA and CDR2 YSYEKL. CDR3 region: CASSRSGEKLFF. The CDR3 nucleotides are TGCGCCAGCAGCCGATCGGGCGAAAAACTGTTTTTT.

The V call is TRBV19, the J call TRBJ1-5; 8 nucleotides line up with TRBD1. The length of the CDR3 is 15 residues. Germline CDR1 is LNHDA and CDR2 is SQIVND (reference sequence). V was pared by 4 bases and J by 4 bases, with 6 bases of the junction left unmatched. In nucleotides, the CDR3 is TGTGCCAGTAGTACCGGACAGGGACGGAATCAGCCCCAGCATTTT. It codes for CASSTGQGRNQPQHF.